These 8 T cell receptor beta chains were all obtained from the same sample, sequenced in a study of CD8 T cells in ankylosing spondylitis. TCRdb re-called the 5' RACE reads through MiXCR, storing one row per CDR3 protein. Of 250,000 to 300,000 distinct CDR3 sequences in the sample, 18% are singletons; the top ten hold about a third. The sequenced material came from blood, either unsorted or a sorted T cell fraction (not recorded which). These receptors were obtained from a male donor with ankylosing spondylitis or in good health (not recorded which).

The chain recombines TRBV9 with TRBJ2-1; 7 bases fit TRBD2. The V segment lost 0 bases and the J segment 8 bases; nucleotides outside the gene matches: 8. The CDR3 consists of 15 residues. Germline V gene data show CDR1 as SGDLS and CDR2 as YYNGEE. CDR3 DNA: TGTGCCAGCAGCGTAGACGGCGGGAGATCTGATGAGCAGTTCTTC. This sequence encodes CASSVDGGRSDEQFF.

This chain joins TRBV6-2 or TRBV6-3 and TRBJ1-1; the D is unclear. Germline V gene sequence: CDR1 MNHEY, CDR2 SVGEGT. The length of the CDR3 is 13 residues. The germline V and J ends were trimmed by 7 bases and 0 bases, with 9 bases remaining between them. The CDR3 spells CASKAGLNTEAFF. CDR3 in DNA: TGTGCCAGCAAGGCGGGATTGAACACTGAAGCTTTCTTT.

The chain carries TRBV19 and TRBJ1-6; no clear D. Germline V CDR1 and CDR2: LNHDA, SQIVND (reference sequence). Trimming cost V 4 bases and J 0 bases, with 10 bases left between them. This CDR3 has 16 residues. The CDR3 DNA is TGTGCCAGTAGTAACGCAAGGAGCTCCTATAATTCACCCCTCCACTTT. This gives the protein CASSNARSSYNSPLHF.

This clonotype was seen ten or more times. The J gene is TRBJ2-7, the V gene TRBV9, with no clear D. The CDR3 loop spans 13 amino acids. Per the germline V gene, CDR1 is SGDLS and CDR2 is YYNGEE. V was shortened by 0 bases and J by 6 bases, with 10 bases between the two germline ends. This chain's CDR3 is CASSVALGTEQYF. In DNA, the CDR3 is TGTGCCAGCAGCGTAGCTCTGGGAACCGAGCAGTACTTC.

The table lists this clonotype with a few counts. The chain links TRBV6-2 or TRBV6-3 to TRBJ2-7; 9 positions agree with TRBD2. Germline CDR1 reads MNHEY; CDR2 reads SVGEGT. The CDR3 has 16 amino acids. The ends lost 2 bases at V and 3 bases at J; junction bases unmatched: 8. The CDR3, as DNA: TGTGCCAGCAGTTACATAGCGGGGGTGACAATCTACGAGCAGTACTTC. It codes for CASSYIAGVTIYEQYF.

This clonotype was found a few times. The chain recombines TRBV20-1 with TRBJ2-1, with TRBD2 identical over 11 bases. The CDR3 sequence is 16 residues long. Trimming removed 0 bases from V and 2 bases from J; junction bases left unmatched: 3. Germline values: CDR1 DFQATT, CDR2 SNEGSKA (reference sequence). The CDR3 sequence is CSARDPGLAAYNEQFF. DNA for the CDR3: TGCAGTGCTAGAGATCCGGGACTAGCGGCCTACAATGAGCAGTTCTTC.

V is TRBV7-9 and J is TRBJ1-1; no definite D call. This CDR3 has 15 residues. CDR1 is SEHNR, CDR2 FQNEAQ, per germline (reference sequence). V shed 0 bases and J shed 5 bases, with 13 bases lying between them. Here the CDR3 reads CASSLAFGLGTEAFF. Here the CDR3 DNA reads TGTGCCAGCAGCTTAGCGTTCGGGTTGGGGACTGAAGCTTTCTTT.

This clonotype was observed a handful of times. V and J are TRBV7-2 and TRBJ1-1, with D uncertain. The V end was cut by 1 base, the J end by 6 bases, with 9 bases between. This CDR3 contains 13 residues. From germline, CDR1 is SGHTA and CDR2 FQGNSA. The CDR3 nucleotides read TGTGCCAGCAGCTTAGGATCGGTTGCTGAAGCTTTCTTT. Translating it yields CASSLGSVAEAFF.